Shown below are 25 T cell receptor beta chains from a single sample sequenced in a study of T cells in Graves' hyperthyroidism and ophthalmopathy. Amplified TCR beta CDR3 regions came from RNA transcripts. The HTBI set primed first-round TCR CDR3 RT-PCR. TCRdb re-derived calls from the multiplex PCR reads in MiXCR, one entry per CDR3 protein. The table shows some 350,000 distinct CDR3 sequences, with roughly 25% occurring only once. The source material was blood. These TCRs come from a man aged 45-65 years with Graves' hyperthyroidism.

The rearrangement links TRBV6-1 to TRBJ2-7; TRBD2 matches 11 bases. Germline CDR1 and CDR2: MNHNS and SASEGT. The CDR3 loop spans 14 amino acids. Trimming removed 1 base from V and 9 bases from J; junction bases left unmatched: 5. The CDR3 here is CASSEGASGRLQYF. DNA of the CDR3: TGTGCCAGCAGTGAAGGGGCTAGCGGGAGGCTGCAGTACTTC.

The chain couples TRBV2 to TRBJ2-2; D is unresolved. V was trimmed by 7 bases and J by 3 bases, leaving 6 bases between them. This CDR3 contains 12 residues. CDR1 SNHLY and CDR2 FYNNEI come from the germline V gene. CDR3 nucleotides: TGTGCCAGCAAACTTTACACCGGGGAGCTGTTTTTT. Its protein is CASKLYTGELFF. The whole variable domain, filled in from reference TRBV2 and TRBJ2-2, reads EPEVTQTPSHQVTQMGQEVILRCVPISNHLYFYWYRQILGQKVEFLVSFYNNEISEKSEIFDDQFSVERPDGSNFTLKIRSTKLEDSAMYFCASKLYTGELFFGEGSRLTVL.

The V call is TRBV7-9, the J call TRBJ2-7; D is perhaps TRBD2 (5 bases). V shed 2 bases and J shed 5 bases, with 13 bases lying between them. The length of the CDR3 is 14 residues. Germline values: CDR1 SEHNR, CDR2 FQNEAQ (reference sequence). Here the CDR3 DNA reads TGTGCCAGCAGCTTAATCAGTAGAGCGGACGAGCAGTACTTC. Translating gives CASSLISRADEQYF.

To note about this clonotype: This may come from a read error, since a much larger clone is one base off. The chain carries TRBV11-3 and TRBJ2-1; tentatively, D is TRBD2 (5 bases). Trimming shortened V by 5 bases and J by 5 bases, and 16 bases separated the two germline ends. This CDR3 spans 15 amino acids. Germline CDR1 SGHNT, CDR2 YENEEA. Here the CDR3 reads CASSPGRTRDNEQFF. CDR3 DNA: TGTGCCAGCAGCCCCGGCCGGACTCGCGACAATGAGCAGTTCTTC.

The chain couples TRBV20-1 to TRBJ2-7; D may be TRBD2 (6 bases). The CDR3 length is 12 residues. Germline V CDR1 and CDR2: DFQATT, SNEGSKA (reference sequence). The V end lost 6 bases, the J end lost 2 bases, and 11 bases lay between the germline ends. CDR3 sequence (DNA): TGCAGTGCGGAGGGGTTGACCTACGAGCAGTACTTC. Translated: CSAEGLTYEQYF.

This clonotype was seen more than once but under ten times. The rearrangement uses TRBV5-1 and TRBJ2-7; D remains unclear. Germline V gene sequence: CDR1 SGHRS, CDR2 YFSETQ. The V end lost 4 bases, the J end lost 7 bases, and 15 bases lay between the germline ends. The CDR3 spans 13 residues. The CDR3 loop reads CASSRSGNREQYF. The CDR3 nucleotides read TGCGCCAGCAGCCGTTCCGGAAATCGGGAGCAGTACTTC.

The sample holds many counts of this clonotype. The chain uses TRBV29-1 and TRBJ1-1, with a possible D match to TRBD1 (5 bases). V was cut by 5 bases and J by 5 bases, with 15 bases left in between. CDR3 size: 13 residues. CDR1 and CDR2 (germline): SQVTM, ANQGSEA. Written as DNA, the CDR3 is TGCAGCGTTTACAGGTCTGGTGGGACTGAAGCTTTCTTT. Translating it yields CSVYRSGGTEAFF.

On this clonotype: A much larger clone sits a single nucleotide away, making a read error possible. V gene TRBV7-2 combines with J gene TRBJ2-7; tentatively, D is TRBD2 (6 bases). CDR1 and CDR2 from the germline V gene are SGHTA and FQGNSA. The CDR3 contains 16 residues. The CDR3 here is CSSSLLFGGAPYEQYF. The CDR3 DNA follows: TGTTCCAGCAGTCTCCTTTTCGGGGGAGCCCCTTACGAGCAGTACTTC.

The chain is built from TRBV12-3 or TRBV12-4 and TRBJ2-7, with 7 bases fitting TRBD1. V lost 6 bases, J lost 5 bases, and 7 bases stayed unmatched. The CDR3 is made up of 13 amino acids. Here the CDR3 reads CASRTGSSNEQYF. The CDR3 DNA reads as TGTGCCAGCAGGACAGGGTCCTCGAACGAGCAGTACTTC.

This chain joins TRBV20-1 and TRBJ1-1; perhaps TRBD1 as D (5 bases). The germline V gene encodes CDR1 DFQATT and CDR2 SNEGSKA (reference sequence). The CDR3 runs 16 residues. Deletions cut 3 bases from V and 5 bases from J, with 22 bases between. CDR3 in amino acids: CSARDPRQGTETEAFF. The CDR3 DNA reads TGCAGTGCTAGGGACCCTAGGCAGGGAACAGAAACTGAAGCTTTCTTT.

This clonotype was detected many times. J is TRBJ2-7 and V is TRBV28, with 7 bases lining up with TRBD2. Germline loops: CDR1 MDHEN, CDR2 SYDVKM. With V trimmed by 2 bases and J by 2 bases, 6 bases remained unmatched. The CDR3 covers 15 residues. CDR3 amino acids: CASSLGGSGAYEQYF. DNA of the CDR3: TGTGCCAGCAGTTTAGGCGGGAGCGGGGCCTACGAGCAGTACTTC.

This clonotype has only a few counts. The chain joins TRBV5-1 to TRBJ2-3; weak D call: TRBD2 (5 bases). CDR1 is SGHRS and CDR2 is YFSETQ in the germline V gene. Trimming left V 4 bases short and J 5 bases short, with 14 bases between. This CDR3 comprises 14 residues. CDR3 in amino acids: CASSPKGGRDTQYF. CDR3 nucleotides: TGCGCCAGCAGCCCGAAGGGTGGGAGAGATACGCAGTATTTT.

This rearrangement joins TRBV28 to TRBJ2-7; D is uncertain. Trimming took off 5 bases at V and 9 bases at J, with 11 bases between the two ends. CDR3 length equals 11 residues. CDR1 and CDR2 from the germline V gene are MDHEN and SYDVKM. The CDR3 sequence is CASSTGLMQYF. The CDR3 coding sequence is TGTGCCAGCAGTACGGGCCTGATGCAGTACTTC.

This clonotype occurred many times. The rearrangement uses TRBV11-2 and TRBJ2-7; TRBD2 matches at 8 bases. Germline loops: CDR1 SGHAT, CDR2 FQNNGV. The CDR3 runs 14 residues. Trimming cost V 7 bases and J 3 bases; bases outside gene matches: 8. The CDR3 sequence: CASNQQAGGYEQYF. CDR3 in DNA: TGTGCCAGCAACCAACAGGCGGGAGGCTACGAGCAGTACTTC.

The gene calls are TRBV10-3 and TRBJ2-1, with 7 nucleotides matching TRBD1. Trimming removed 3 bases from V and 5 bases from J; junction bases left unmatched: 4. Germline CDR1 reads ENHRY; CDR2 reads SYGVKD. The CDR3 covers 14 residues. The CDR3 DNA is TGTGCCATCAGTGACCCCGACAGGGACAATGAGCAGTTCTTC. Protein: CAISDPDRDNEQFF.

The table lists this clonotype with many counts. The V and J genes are TRBV20-1 and TRBJ2-5; D is unresolved. Germline loops: CDR1 DFQATT, CDR2 SNEGSKA (reference sequence). The CDR3 runs to 13 residues. With 3 bases removed from V and 4 bases from J, the gap between germline ends came to 12 bases. The CDR3 protein is CSASGPARETQYF. The CDR3 coding sequence is TGCAGTGCTAGTGGGCCAGCCCGAGAGACCCAGTACTTC.

J is TRBJ2-2 and V is TRBV6-1; D uncertain. Between the trimmed V and J ends, which lost 1 base and 7 bases, there was a span of 7 bases. CDR1 is MNHNS, CDR2 SASEGT, per germline. The length of the CDR3 is 13 residues. The CDR3 nucleotides are TGTGCCAGCAGTGAAGACTTGAACGGGGAGCTGTTTTTT. As protein: CASSEDLNGELFF.

This clonotype appeared many times. The chain combines TRBV28 with TRBJ2-5; 9 positions agree with TRBD1. CDR1 is MDHEN, CDR2 SYDVKM, per germline. CDR3 length: 16 residues. J was trimmed by 2 bases and V by 6 bases; bases with no gene match: 10. CDR3 bases: TGTGCCAGCAGAACAACCGGGACAGGGAGTCAAGAGACCCAGTACTTC. Its protein product is CASRTTGTGSQETQYF. Together with reference TRBV28 and TRBJ2-5, the CDR3 gives the full variable domain: DVKVTQSSRYLVKRTGEKVFLECVQDMDHENMFWYRQDPGLGLRLIYFSYDVKMKEKGDIPEGYSVSREKKERFSLILESASTNQTSMYLCASRTTGTGSQETQYFGPGTRLLVL.

This clonotype was seen repeatedly, ten times or more. The V gene is TRBV25-1, the J gene TRBJ2-3; D uncertain. Germline V gene sequence: CDR1 MGHDK, CDR2 SYGVNS. The length of the CDR3 is 13 residues. Trimming took off 2 bases at V and 4 bases at J, with 7 bases between the two ends. For the CDR3, the DNA is TGTGCCAGCAGTGAACCTCCCCCAGATACGCAGTATTTT. It yields the protein CASSEPPPDTQYF.

Remarks on this clonotype: Mismatch with germline at one junction end may stem from a read error. The genes are TRBV3-1 and TRBJ2-3; maybe TRBD2 (6 bases). There are 16 residues in the CDR3. From germline, CDR1 is LGHDT and CDR2 YNNKEL (reference sequence). DNA of the CDR3: TGTGCCAGCAGCCAAGATTGGCTAGCGAGCACAGGTACGCAGTATTTT. It codes for CASSQDWLASTGTQYF.

V is TRBV7-9 and J is TRBJ2-3, with D tentatively TRBD2 (7 bases). The CDR3 sequence is 14 residues long. V shed 6 bases and J shed 2 bases, with 12 bases lying between them. Germline values: CDR1 SEHNR, CDR2 FQNEAQ (reference sequence). CDR3: CASRAGANTDTQYF. The DNA of the CDR3 is TGTGCCAGCAGGGCGGGGGCGAACACAGATACGCAGTATTTT.

This sequence joins TRBV3-1 and TRBJ1-6, with TRBD1 matching 8 bases. Germline V gene sequence: CDR1 LGHDT, CDR2 YNNKEL (reference sequence). V lost 5 bases, J lost 6 bases, and 9 bases stayed unmatched. This CDR3 contains 16 residues. CDR3 bases: TGTGCCAGCAGCTCGGCACCGGGACAGGTTAATTCACCCCTCCACTTT. This translates into CASSSAPGQVNSPLHF. Full variable domain (outside the CDR3, taken from reference TRBV3-1 and TRBJ1-6): DTAVSQTPKYLVTQMGNDKSIKCEQNLGHDTMYWYKQDSKKFLKIMFSYNNKELIINETVPNRFSPKSPDKAHLNLHINSLELGDSAVYFCASSSAPGQVNSPLHFGNGTRLTVT.

The genes are TRBV10-3 and TRBJ1-2; TRBD1 aligns across 7 bases. Germline lookup yields CDR1 ENHRY and CDR2 SYGVKD. The CDR3 runs 15 residues. With 3 bases clipped from V and 8 bases from J, the junction kept 12 bases outside the gene matches. The CDR3 loop is CAISDRGPNGGGYTF. The CDR3 DNA sequence: TGTGCCATCAGTGATAGGGGGCCGAACGGCGGCGGCTACACCTTC.

This clonotype was recorded a few times. The chain uses TRBV12-3 or TRBV12-4 and TRBJ2-4; the match to TRBD1 covers 7 bases. CDR3 length: 16 residues. V shed 3 bases, J shed 1 base, and the junction held 6 bases outside the gene matches. CDR3 in amino acids: CASSLAGGMAKNIQYF. Written as DNA, the CDR3 is TGTGCCAGCAGTTTGGCAGGGGGAATGGCCAAAAACATTCAGTACTTC.

There are many counts of this clonotype. The V gene is TRBV15, the J gene TRBJ2-3; D may be TRBD1 or TRBD2 (5 bases each). The CDR3 runs to 13 residues. From germline, CDR1 is LNHNV and CDR2 YYDKDF (reference sequence). Trimming removed 4 bases at V and 8 bases at J, with 13 bases between. CDR3 region: CATSKDSGSTQYF. The DNA of the CDR3 is TGTGCCACCAGCAAGGATTCAGGGAGTACGCAGTATTTT.